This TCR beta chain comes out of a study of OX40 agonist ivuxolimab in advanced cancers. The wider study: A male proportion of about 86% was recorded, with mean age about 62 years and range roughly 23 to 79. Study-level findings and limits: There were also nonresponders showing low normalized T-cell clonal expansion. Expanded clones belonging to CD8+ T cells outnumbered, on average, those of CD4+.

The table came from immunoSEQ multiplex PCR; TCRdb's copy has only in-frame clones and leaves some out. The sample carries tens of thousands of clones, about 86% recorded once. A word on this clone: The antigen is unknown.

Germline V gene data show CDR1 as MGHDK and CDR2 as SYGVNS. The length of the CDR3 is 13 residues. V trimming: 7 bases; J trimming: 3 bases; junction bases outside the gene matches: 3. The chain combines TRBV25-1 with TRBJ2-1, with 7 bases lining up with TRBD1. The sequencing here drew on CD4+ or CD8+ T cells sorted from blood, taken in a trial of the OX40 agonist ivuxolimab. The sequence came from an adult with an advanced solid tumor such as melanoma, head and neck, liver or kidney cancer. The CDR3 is CASIGTVYNEQFF. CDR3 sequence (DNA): TGTGCCAGCATCGGGACAGTCTACAATGAGCAGTTCTTC.